The source of this TCR beta chain is a study of tumor-infiltrating lymphocytes in primary liver carcinoma. The wider study: Primary liver carcinoma in the patients was surgically resected.

They got blood RNA out of unsorted whole blood and also pulled out germline DNA. Researchers generated TCR beta cDNA from about 500 ng of total RNA, relying on a constant-region primer. Libraries covering TCR beta were generated through three nested multiplex PCR rounds (using a slightly modified ARM-PCR). Primers for the first two PCR rounds were TRBV1-TRBV30 forward primers and a C-beta reverse primer (around 11 cycles per round). One entry per CDR3 protein results from TCRdb running MiXCR on the multiplex PCR reads. The sample carries 300,000 to 350,000 distinct CDR3 sequences, 65% recorded once. About this clonotype: Its specificity is unknown. Sequence at one end of the junction differs from germline and may be a read error.

This CDR3 spans 13 amino acids. Germline values: CDR1 SGHAT, CDR2 FQNNGV. Study-level results: Overlap between tumor regions exceeded overlap of tumor with adjacent tissue or blood. Each sample was bulk and unsorted; consequently, CD4+ and CD8+ repertoires were not compared.

The sequence came from a man aged 35 to 55 with primary liver carcinoma and hepatitis B virus infection. The chain is built from TRBV11-2 and TRBJ2-7; D remains unclear. What was sequenced was peripheral blood. CDR3 in DNA: TGTGTCAGCAGCTTAGATTCACCCTACGGGCAGTACTTC. Translation gives CVSSLDSPYGQYF.